This is a list of T cell receptor beta chains from one sample in a study of identical twins. Each CDR3 protein gets one entry after TCRdb re-called the 5' RACE reads with MiXCR. The sample lists about 470,000 distinct CDR3 sequences, 24% occurring once. The same sample was also used in a study of T cells expressing NK-cell markers.

The sequencing input was CD4+ T cells sorted from blood. Receptors originate from a woman aged 18 to 35 in good health. The CDR3 runs from the conserved cysteine through the conserved F or W. D genes are given only for firm matches. Size values are once, few and many counts, or a class for expanded clones, and some rows have none.

>TRBJ2-1|TRBV19|.|.
TGTGCCAGTAGTACAACTAGCTACAATGAGCAGTTCTTC
CASSTTSYNEQFF
>TRBJ2-6|TRBV5-1|.|.
TGTGCCAGCAGCCCCGGGTCTGGGGCCAACGTCCTGACTTTC
CASSPGSGANVLTF
>TRBJ1-2|TRBV2|few|.
TGTGCCAGCAGTGAAGTAACACCTTATGGCTACACCTTC
CASSEVTPYGYTF
>TRBJ2-5|TRBV29-1|few|.
TGCAGCGTTGTGGGGAGAGAAGAGACCCAGTACTTC
CSVVGREETQYF
>TRBJ2-3|TRBV7-8|.|.
TGTGCCAGTCCCCCACCGGGACATGTCACAGATACGCAGTATTTT
CASPPPGHVTDTQYF
>TRBJ1-1|TRBV6-2/TRBV6-3|many|.
TGTGCCAGCAGTCCCCGGGACACTGAAGCTTTCTTT
CASSPRDTEAFF
>TRBJ2-4|TRBV29-1|.|.
TGCAGCGTTGAATGGACGGACAGTGCTAAAAACATTCAGTACTTC
CSVEWTDSAKNIQYF
>TRBJ1-6|TRBV7-2|.|.
TGTGCCAGCAGTCGGACTCCGAGCTCCTATAATTCACCCCTCCACTTT
CASSRTPSSYNSPLHF
>TRBJ2-7|TRBV11-2|.|.
TGTGCCAGCACCAAAAGGGCCGGTGCCTACGAGCAGTACTTC
CASTKRAGAYEQYF
>TRBJ1-2|TRBV15|.|.
TGTGCCACCGCTAGGACGATACAGAACTATGGCTACACCTTC
CATARTIQNYGYTF
>TRBJ1-2|TRBV29-1|few|.
TGCAGCGTTCACAGTTATGGCTACACCTTC
CSVHSYGYTF
>TRBJ2-5|TRBV7-7|.|TRBD2
TGTGCCAGCAGCTTACTAGCGGGACCCCAAGAGACCCAGTACTTC
CASSLLAGPQETQYF
>TRBJ1-5|TRBV25-1|.|.
TGTGCCAGCCTAGGGCTTGGAGGACCCCAGCATTTT
CASLGLGGPQHF
>TRBJ1-6|TRBV7-9|many|.
TGTGCCAGCAGCTTAGAGGTGACAGGCAACTCACCCCTCCACTTT
CASSLEVTGNSPLHF
>TRBJ2-3|TRBV20-1|few|TRBD2
TGCAGTGCTACGGGACTAACCAACACAGATACGCAGTATTTT
CSATGLTNTDTQYF
>TRBJ2-4|TRBV20-1|many|.
TGCAGTGCTGTCTCCCCCGGGAAGAACATTCAGTACTTC
CSAVSPGKNIQYF
>TRBJ1-2|TRBV10-3|many|.
TGTGCCACTCTTGAACAGGGTGAGGGCTATGGCTACACCTTC
CATLEQGEGYGYTF
>TRBJ2-1|TRBV5-1|few|.
TGCGCCAGCAGCTTGGACCGGGGGCCGTTTTTCTTC
CASSLDRGPFFF
>TRBJ2-7|TRBV10-1|few|TRBD2
TGCGCCAGCACCCCCCCTTGGGGGGGGGAAAAGGCCGTCTACGAGCAGTACTTC
CASTPPWGGEKAVYEQYF
>TRBJ2-6|TRBV24-1|.|.
TGTGCCACCAGTCCGGGAGCTGGGGCCAACGTCCTGACTTTC
CATSPGAGANVLTF
>TRBJ2-1|TRBV6-5|many|.
TGTGCCAGCAGTCCAGGGGCCGGGGAGCAGTTCTTC
CASSPGAGEQFF
>TRBJ2-3|TRBV2|few|.
TGTGCCAGCAGTCCCCAAAGCCCCGGCCTAGATACGCAGTATTTT
CASSPQSPGLDTQYF
>TRBJ2-7|TRBV20-1|.|TRBD1
TGCAGTGCGTTCGGACAGGGGGCGTACGAGCAGTACTTC
CSAFGQGAYEQYF
>TRBJ2-7|TRBV12-3/TRBV12-4|few|.
TGTGCCAGCAGTTTTGCGCTCTCTGGCGAGCAGTACTTC
CASSFALSGEQYF
>TRBJ2-3|TRBV7-2|.|.
TGTGCCAGCACCCGTAGGGTGAGCACAGATACGCAGTATTTT
CASTRRVSTDTQYF
>TRBJ2-7|TRBV15|.|.
TGTGCCACCAGCAGAGTTCTGACTAACAACGAGCAGTACTTC
CATSRVLTNNEQYF
>TRBJ1-6|TRBV27|.|TRBD1
TGTGCCAGCAGCTTGGGACAGGGTTTAATTTCACCCCTCCACTTT
CASSLGQGLISPLHF
>TRBJ2-6|TRBV20-1|few|.
TGCAGTGCTAGAGTTGCCGGGACTCCTCCTGGGGCCAACGTCCTGACTTTC
CSARVAGTPPGANVLTF
>TRBJ2-3|TRBV12-3/TRBV12-4|few|TRBD2
TGTGCCAGCACCCTGGGGGGGGTTGGAGATACGCAGTATTTT
CASTLGGVGDTQYF
>TRBJ2-2|TRBV10-3|.|.
TGTGCCATCAGTGGTTATGAGACTAGATCCACCGGGGAGCTGTTTTTT
CAISGYETRSTGELFF
>TRBJ2-7|TRBV5-6|.|.
TGTGCCAGCAGCTTCTATTCGACGGTGGTCTGGCAGTACTTC
CASSFYSTVVWQYF
>TRBJ2-2|TRBV6-1|.|.
TGTGCCAGCAGCTGGCTCGGAGACGTGGAAACCGGGGAGCTGTTTTTT
CASSWLGDVETGELFF
>TRBJ2-7|TRBV10-3|.|TRBD2
TGTGCCATCAGTGTAATGGGGACTAGCGGGAGCGAGCAGTACTTC
CAISVMGTSGSEQYF
>TRBJ2-7|TRBV7-9|.|.
TGTGCCAGCAGCCTATTGACTAGTCCTTACGAGCAGTACTTC
CASSLLTSPYEQYF
>TRBJ2-2|TRBV28|.|.
TGTGCCAGCAGCCCCAGGGGACCACGAAGCACCGGGGAGCTGTTTTTT
CASSPRGPRSTGELFF
>TRBJ2-1|TRBV20-1|many|TRBD1
TGCAGTGCTATGGCTGGACAGGCAGTCAAGGAGCAGTTCTTC
CSAMAGQAVKEQFF
>TRBJ2-1|TRBV10-3|many|TRBD1
TGTGCCATCAGTGATGGGCAGGGGGACTACAATGAGCAGTTCTTC
CAISDGQGDYNEQFF
>TRBJ1-6|TRBV6-1|.|.
TGTGCCAGCAGTCTCAGGGATAGCACACCCCTCCACTTT
CASSLRDSTPLHF
>TRBJ2-2|TRBV6-7|.|.
TGTGCCAGCAGTCCGAAGGGAGTCGGGGAGCTGTTTTTT
CASSPKGVGELFF
>TRBJ1-4|TRBV7-9|.|.
TGTGCCAGCAGCTTAGACAGCGCAACTAATGAAAAACTGTTTTTT
CASSLDSATNEKLFF
>TRBJ1-1|TRBV4-3|.|.
TGCGCCAGCAGCCAAGATCCTGGGGGGCTTAAAACTGAAGCTTTCTTT
CASSQDPGGLKTEAFF
>TRBJ1-2|TRBV12-3/TRBV12-4|few|.
TGTGCCAGCAGTTTAGGTCTGGGTGGCTATGGCTACACCTTC
CASSLGLGGYGYTF
>TRBJ2-6|TRBV19|.|.
TGTGCCAGTAGTATAGATCTAAGTGGGGCCAACGTCCTGACTTTC
CASSIDLSGANVLTF
>TRBJ2-7|TRBV5-1|many|TRBD1
TGCGCCAGCAGCTTTCTACCGGGACAGGGGGGCTACGAGCAGTACTTC
CASSFLPGQGGYEQYF
>TRBJ2-6|TRBV3-1|.|.
TGTGCCAGCAGCCAAGGGGTTGGGGCCAACGTCCTGACTTTC
CASSQGVGANVLTF
>TRBJ2-4|TRBV29-1|few|.
TGCAGCGTTGTATGGCGGGATATAGCCAAAAACATTCAGTACTTC
CSVVWRDIAKNIQYF
>TRBJ1-5|TRBV3-1|few|.
TGTGCCAGCAGCCAAGATTTAAAGAATCAGCCCCAGCATTTT
CASSQDLKNQPQHF
>TRBJ2-7|TRBV6-1|.|TRBD1
TGTGCCAGCAGCCGCCGACAGGGAAGGAACGAGCAGTACTTC
CASSRRQGRNEQYF
>TRBJ2-1|TRBV2|.|.
TGTGCCAGCAGTGAGTGGAAGCGGAGGAGATCTGAGCAGTTCTTC
CASSEWKRRRSEQFF
>TRBJ2-2|TRBV9|.|TRBD2
TGTGCCAGCAGCGTAGCGGTAGCGGGGAACACCGGGGAGCTGTTTTTT
CASSVAVAGNTGELFF
>TRBJ2-6|TRBV9|few|.
TGTGCCAGCAGCGCCCGGGGGTGGGCCAACGTCCTGACTTTC
CASSARGWANVLTF
>TRBJ2-5|TRBV6-1|few|.
TGTGCCAGCAGACCCCAGGGGTACCAAGAGACCCAGTACTTC
CASRPQGYQETQYF
>TRBJ2-3|TRBV6-5|few|TRBD2
TGTGCCAGCAGTATACTGACTAGCGGGGGAACAGATACGCAGTATTTT
CASSILTSGGTDTQYF
>TRBJ2-1|TRBV12-3/TRBV12-4|few|.
TGTGCCAGCACGATGTACCAAGGGGGAAATGAGCAGTTCTTC
CASTMYQGGNEQFF
>TRBJ1-2|TRBV6-2/TRBV6-3|.|.
TGTGCCAGCAGTTCCCAGGGGTCGCACTATGGCTACACCTTC
CASSSQGSHYGYTF
>TRBJ1-2|TRBV11-2|few|.
TGTGCCAGCAGCCCTAGAGGCGACAGGTCCTATGGCTACACCTTC
CASSPRGDRSYGYTF
>TRBJ2-1|TRBV9|.|TRBD2
TGTGCCAGCAGCGTGGGGACTAGAGACTACAATGAGCAGTTCTTC
CASSVGTRDYNEQFF